Sequencing of this T cell receptor beta chain was carried out in a study of read filtering for tumor transcriptome and immune sequencing. This library used 300 to 500 ng RNA and molecular barcoded adaptors spanning alpha/delta and beta/gamma chains. TCRdb re-called the reads with MiXCR, one entry per CDR3 protein. The sample carries 130,000 or so distinct CDR3 sequences, roughly 13% recorded once. The study, taken as a whole, reports: IR-seq and RNA-seq agreed better without single-read clonotypes.

This clonotype was detected only a few times. Its matching antigen is unknown. Specimen: a population of CD138-negative cells sorted from bone marrow. The sequence derives from a donor aged 40 or older with multiple myeloma.

CDR3 DNA: TGTGCCAGCAGCTCATACGGGGAAGAGACCCAGTACTTC. Amino acid sequence: CASSSYGEETQYF. The V call is TRBV5-6, the J call TRBJ2-5; tentative D call: TRBD2 (5 bases). The CDR3 runs to 13 residues. CDR1 SGHDT and CDR2 YYEEEE come from the germline V gene. Trimming removed 3 bases at V and 3 bases at J, with 9 bases between.